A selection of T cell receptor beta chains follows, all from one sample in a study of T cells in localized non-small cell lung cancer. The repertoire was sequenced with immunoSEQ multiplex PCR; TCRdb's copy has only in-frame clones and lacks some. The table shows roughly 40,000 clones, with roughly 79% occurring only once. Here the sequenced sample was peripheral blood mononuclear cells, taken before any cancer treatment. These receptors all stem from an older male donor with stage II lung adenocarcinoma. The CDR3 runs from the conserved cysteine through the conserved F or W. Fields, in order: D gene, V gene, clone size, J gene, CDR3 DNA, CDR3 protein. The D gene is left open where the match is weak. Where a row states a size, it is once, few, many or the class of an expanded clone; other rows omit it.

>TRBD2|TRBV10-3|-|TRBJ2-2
TGTGCCATCAGTCCTAGCGGTGGGGGGAACACCGGGGAGCTGTTTTTT
CAISPSGGGNTGELFF
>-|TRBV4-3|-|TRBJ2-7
TGCGCCAGCAGCCAAGGCAGGGCAGGGAGCTACGAGCAGTACTTC
CASSQGRAGSYEQYF
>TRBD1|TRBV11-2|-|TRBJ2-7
TGTGCCAGCAGCAAAAACGGACAGGGAACCTACGAGCAGTACTTC
CASSKNGQGTYEQYF
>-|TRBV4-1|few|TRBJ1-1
TGCGCCAGGAGGGTGTTTCGACCTGAAGCTTTCTTT
CARRVFRPEAFF
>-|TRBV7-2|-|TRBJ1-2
TGTGCCAGCAGCCCCCCCGGGGTGAACTATGGCTACACCTTC
CASSPPGVNYGYTF
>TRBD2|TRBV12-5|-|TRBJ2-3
TGTGCTAGTATGCGGGAGGGATCAGATACGCAGTATTTT
CASMREGSDTQYF
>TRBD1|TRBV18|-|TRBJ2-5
TGTGCCAGCTCACTACGACAGGGGTCGGAGACCCAGTACTTC
CASSLRQGSETQYF
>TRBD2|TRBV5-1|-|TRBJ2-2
TGCGCCAGCAGCTTACTAGCGGGATCTAGCACCGGGGAGCTGTTTTTT
CASSLLAGSSTGELFF
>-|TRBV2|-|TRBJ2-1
TGTGCCAGCAGCTACCGGGCCTCGAGGGTCAATGAGCAGTTCTTC
CASSYRASRVNEQFF
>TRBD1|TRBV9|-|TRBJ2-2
TGTGCCAGCAGCATAACAGGGGTTTGGGACACCGGGGAGCTGTTTTTT
CASSITGVWDTGELFF
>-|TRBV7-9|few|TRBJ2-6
TGTGCCAGCAGCCCCGACCAAATCTGGCCGAGCTCTGGGGCCAACGTCCTGACTTTC
CASSPDQIWPSSGANVLTF
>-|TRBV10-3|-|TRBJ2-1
TGTGCCATTCGTACAGGGGAGGTAGGCAATGAGCAGTTCTTC
CAIRTGEVGNEQFF
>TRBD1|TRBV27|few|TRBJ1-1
TGTGCCAGCAGTTTAAGACAGGGGGCCGCTGAAGCTTTCTTT
CASSLRQGAAEAFF
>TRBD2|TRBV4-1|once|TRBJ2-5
TGCGCCAGCAGCCAAAACCCCCCCGGGGGGTCGGAGACCCAGTACTTC
CASSQNPPGGSETQYF
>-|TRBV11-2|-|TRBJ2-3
TGTGCCAGCAGGGTAGGACTTGACATGACAGATACGCAGTATTTT
CASRVGLDMTDTQYF
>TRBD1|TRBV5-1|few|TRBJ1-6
TGCGCCAGCGGACCCGGCGCGGGACAGGGGAATTCACCCCTCCACTTT
CASGPGAGQGNSPLHF
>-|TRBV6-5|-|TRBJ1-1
TGTGCCAGCAGCCACCGGGGTAGGGGACCCACTGAAGCTTTCTTT
CASSHRGRGPTEAFF
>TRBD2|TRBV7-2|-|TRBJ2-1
TGTGCCAGCAGCCGTAGCGGGAGCTCCTACAATGAGCAGTTCTTC
CASSRSGSSYNEQFF
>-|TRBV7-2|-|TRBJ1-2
TGTGCCAGCAGCCCACTCAGGGATGGCTATGGCTACACCTTC
CASSPLRDGYGYTF